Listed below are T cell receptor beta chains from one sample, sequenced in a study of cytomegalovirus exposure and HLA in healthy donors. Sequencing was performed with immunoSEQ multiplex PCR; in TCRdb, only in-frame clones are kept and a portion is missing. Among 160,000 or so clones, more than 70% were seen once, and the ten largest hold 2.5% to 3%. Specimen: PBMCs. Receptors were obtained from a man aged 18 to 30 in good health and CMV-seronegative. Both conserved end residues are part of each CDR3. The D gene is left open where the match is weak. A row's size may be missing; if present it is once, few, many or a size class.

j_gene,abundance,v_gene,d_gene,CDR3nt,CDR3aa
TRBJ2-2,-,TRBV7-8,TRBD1,TGTGCCAGCAGCCCTCGCACAGCACAGGGGTTGTTCGGCGGGGAGCTGTTTTTT,CASSPRTAQGLFGGELFF
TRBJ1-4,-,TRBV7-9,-,TGTGCCAGCAGCTCCTGGGCAGGGAGGGATAATGAAAAACTGTTTTTT,CASSSWAGRDNEKLFF
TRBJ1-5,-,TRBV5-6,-,TGTGCCAGCAGCTTGGGTTCGTATAGCAATCAGCCCCAGCATTTT,CASSLGSYSNQPQHF
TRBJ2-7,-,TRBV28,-,TGTGCCAGCAGCGAAGGAGGGAGCGAGCAGTACTTC,CASSEGGSEQYF
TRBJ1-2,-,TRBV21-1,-,TGTGCCAGCAGCAAAGGGATGGAGGGAACGACCTATGGCTACACCTTC,CASSKGMEGTTYGYTF
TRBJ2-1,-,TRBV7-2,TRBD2,TGTGCCAGCAGCTTTACTAGCGGACCCTACAATGAGCAGTTCTTC,CASSFTSGPYNEQFF
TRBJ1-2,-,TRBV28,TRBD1,TGTGCCAGCAGTTTACGCAGGACAGGGGGCTCAGGCGGCTACACCTTC,CASSLRRTGGSGGYTF
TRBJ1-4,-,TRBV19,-,TGTGCCAGTAGTTCTCAGACAGGCGGTAATGAAAAACTGTTTTTT,CASSSQTGGNEKLFF
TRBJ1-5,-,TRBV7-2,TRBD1,TGTGCCAGCAGTGACCAGGAAGGGGGCTACAATCAGCCCCAGCATTTT,CASSDQEGGYNQPQHF
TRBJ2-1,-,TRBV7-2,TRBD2,TGTGCCAGCAGCTTATGGGCGGGAGGGCCGACACACAATGAGCAGTTCTTC,CASSLWAGGPTHNEQFF
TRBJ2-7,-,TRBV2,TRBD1,TGTGCCAGCAGTGAGGGGCCGGGACAGTCTAACGAGCAGTACTTC,CASSEGPGQSNEQYF
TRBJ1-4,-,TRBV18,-,TGTGCCAGCTCACCGAACAGGGCACCTAATGAAAAACTGTTTTTT,CASSPNRAPNEKLFF
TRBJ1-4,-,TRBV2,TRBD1,TGTGCCAGCAGCAGGGACAGTGGAATCGAGGAACTGTTTTTT,CASSRDSGIEELFF
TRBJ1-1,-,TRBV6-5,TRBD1,TGTGCCAGCAGACAGACAGGGGTGCGCGCTTTCTTT,CASRQTGVRAFF
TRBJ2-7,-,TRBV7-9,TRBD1,TGTGCCAGCAGACGAGCGGGACAGGGCAACAACGAGCAGTACTTC,CASRRAGQGNNEQYF
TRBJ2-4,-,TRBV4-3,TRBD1,TGCGCCAGCAGCCAAATTACCGGGACAGGAGACAAAAACATTCAGTACTTC,CASSQITGTGDKNIQYF
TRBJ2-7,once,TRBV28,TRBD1,TGTGCCAGCAGTTCGCGGACAGGGTGGGTCTTC,CASSSRTGWVF
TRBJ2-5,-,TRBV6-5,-,TGTGCCAGCAGTTACCAGACACTAGGGCAAGAGACCCAGTACTTC,CASSYQTLGQETQYF
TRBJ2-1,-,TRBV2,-,TGTGCCAGCAGCTGGGGCGAGGCGGGGACCTACTCCTACAATGAGCAGTTCTTC,CASSWGEAGTYSYNEQFF
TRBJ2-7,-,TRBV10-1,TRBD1,TGCGCCAGCGGGGACAGGGCGGAAGAGCAGTACTTC,CASGDRAEEQYF
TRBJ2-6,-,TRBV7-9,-,TGTGCCAGCAGCCCCCGTGGCAGGGCTTCTGGGGCCAACGTCCTGACTTTC,CASSPRGRASGANVLTF
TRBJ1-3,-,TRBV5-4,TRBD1,TGTGCCAGCAGCTTACAGGGGGACTCTGGAAACACCATATATTTT,CASSLQGDSGNTIYF
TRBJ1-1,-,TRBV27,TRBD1,TGTGCCAGCAGTTCGGGACAGAGAACTGAAGCTTTCTTT,CASSSGQRTEAFF
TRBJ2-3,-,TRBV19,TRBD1,TGTGCCAGTAGTAGGGGGACAGGCACAGATACGCAGTATTTT,CASSRGTGTDTQYF
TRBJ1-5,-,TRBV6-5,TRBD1,TGTGCCAGCAGTTCTCGACAGGGGGTTCAGCCCCAGCATTTT,CASSSRQGVQPQHF
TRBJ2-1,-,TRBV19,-,TGTGCCAGTAGTATAGAGGGACTGTACAATGAGCAGTTCTTC,CASSIEGLYNEQFF